The count of the clone carrying this TCR beta chain is one. Its antigen is not identified. The data originate from a study of radiotherapy plus CTLA-4 blockade in lung cancer. Whole-study findings and limits: Blood saw expansion of tumor-derived TCR clones after radiotherapy plus ipilimumab.

TCRdb keeps only in-frame clones here, not all; method: immunoSEQ multiplex PCR. The sample shows roughly 40,000 clones, roughly 73% of them seen only once. This CDR3 spans 15 amino acids. Between the trimmed V and J ends, which lost 3 bases and 0 bases, there was a span of 7 bases. In germline, CDR1 is SGDLS, CDR2 YYNGEE. Ipilimumab CTLA-4 blockade and focal radiation were given to patients with chemo-refractory metastatic non-small-cell lung cancer. The TCR comes from a human donor with non-small cell lung cancer that progressed on radiotherapy plus ipilimumab. The source was peripheral blood, collected from a patient treated with radiotherapy plus ipilimumab. V usage is TRBV9 and J usage is TRBJ1-6; D is unclear. The CDR3 loop is CASSAGGSYNSPLHF. CDR3 coding DNA: TGTGCCAGCAGCGCCGGAGGCTCCTATAATTCACCCCTCCACTTT. The complete variable domain, with remaining parts taken from reference TRBV9 and TRBJ1-6, reads DSGVTQTPKHLITATGQRVTLRCSPRSGDLSVYWYQQSLDQGLQFLIQYYNGEERAKGNILERFSAQQFPDLHSELNLSSLELGDSALYFCASSAGGSYNSPLHFGNGTRLTVT.